The 25 T cell receptor beta chains below come from one sample, sequenced in a study of beta chain features in type 1 diabetes. The whole isolated RNA underwent reverse transcription, so sequencing captured expressed TCRB transcripts. The assay was immunoSEQ multiplex PCR, and TCRdb's table has in-frame clones only and misses some. The repertoire holds 330,000 or so clones, with 13% to 15% as singletons. Sequenced input: central memory CD4+ T cells from blood. These receptors all come from a man aged 25 to 40 in good health.

The CDR3 coding sequence is TGTGCCAGCAGTGACTTCCCAGGGGGTGGTTCACCCCTCCACTTT. It specifies CASSDFPGGGSPLHF. The rearrangement uses TRBV6-4 and TRBJ1-6, with 7 bases matching TRBD1. The CDR3 consists of 15 residues. Germline trimming cut 1 base from V and 9 bases from J; bases unmatched to any gene: 6. Germline-derived CDR1 and CDR2 are MRHNA and SNTAGT.

This clone was detected a few times. The chain uses TRBV13 and TRBJ2-2; 9 bases agree with TRBD2. The CDR3 totals 14 residues. Per the germline V gene, CDR1 is PRHDT and CDR2 is FYEKMQ (reference sequence). Unmatched junction bases numbered 5, after V lost 5 bases and J lost 7 bases. CDR3 bases: TGTGCCAGCAGCACCGGGACTAGCATCGGGGAGCTGTTTTTT. Protein product: CASSTGTSIGELFF.

The CDR3 here is CASSLISDTQYF. CDR3 bases: TGTGCCAGCAGCTTAATTAGTGATACGCAGTATTTT. J is TRBJ2-3 and V is TRBV5-6; D gene uncertain. Germline V gene lookup returns CDR1 SGHDT and CDR2 YYEEEE. This CDR3 has 12 amino acids. V lost 2 bases to trimming and J lost 6 bases, with 7 bases between them.

V usage is TRBV4-1 and J usage is TRBJ1-4; D is ambiguous. CDR1 MGHRA and CDR2 YSYEKL come from the germline V gene. Trimming took off 4 bases at V and 8 bases at J, with 8 bases between the two ends. The CDR3 loop spans 12 amino acids. The CDR3, as DNA: TGCGCCAGCAGCCCCCCTTTAGAAAAACTGTTTTTT. Protein: CASSPPLEKLFF.

A few counts support this clone. This sequence is one base from a far larger clone and is likely a read error. Other nucleotide sequences in the sample specify the same CDR3. This rearrangement joins TRBV7-6 to TRBJ1-4, with D uncertain. The CDR3 length is 13 residues. Germline CDR1 and CDR2: SGHVS and FNYEAQ. The CDR3 is CASSQGPKEKLFF. The CDR3 nucleotides read TGTGCCAGCAGCCAAGGCCCTAAGGAAAAACTGTTTTTT.

This clone occurred a few times. CDR3 nucleotide sequence: TGTGCCAGCAGCAGACAGACGGATACGCAGTATTTT. Amino acids: CASSRQTDTQYF. J is TRBJ2-3 and V is TRBV4-2; a weak D match, TRBD1 (5 bases). Germline lookup yields CDR1 LGHNA and CDR2 YNFKEQ. Trimming took 5 bases from V and 6 from J, leaving 9 bases between them. The CDR3 runs 12 residues.

This clone was detected only a few times. The chain has TRBV27 and TRBJ2-7, with 9 bases matching TRBD2. CDR3 length: 13 amino acids. From germline, CDR1 is MNHEY and CDR2 SMNVEV (reference sequence). V shed 3 bases, J shed 4 bases, and the junction held 1 base outside the gene matches. The CDR3 spells CASSLREGYEQYV. The DNA for the CDR3 is TGTGCCAGCAGTTTGCGGGAGGGGTACGAGCAGTACGTC.

In this sample, this clone turned up a few times. Written as DNA, the CDR3 is TGTGCCAGCAGCTTGGCCGGGGGGTTAGCGAGCACCGGGGAGCTGTTTTTT. This codes for CASSLAGGLASTGELFF. The V and J genes are TRBV5-6 and TRBJ2-2, with 7 bases matching TRBD2. With V trimmed by 0 bases and J by 4 bases, 9 bases remained unmatched. The germline V gene encodes CDR1 SGHDT and CDR2 YYEEEE. This CDR3 contains 17 residues.

V and J are TRBV10-3 and TRBJ2-1; TRBD2 aligns across 7 bases. Germline V CDR1 and CDR2: ENHRY, SYGVKD. V was clipped by 10 bases and J by 6 bases; unmatched bases: 9. The CDR3 loop spans 13 amino acids. Here the CDR3 reads CATRRGSANEQFF. Written as DNA, the CDR3 is TGTGCCACCCGGCGGGGGTCGGCCAATGAGCAGTTCTTC.

V is TRBV5-6 and J is TRBJ1-2; D may be TRBD1 (5 bases). The germline gives CDR1 SGHDT, CDR2 YYEEEE. The length of the CDR3 is 13 residues. V was shortened by 1 base and J by 3 bases, with 7 bases between the two germline ends. The CDR3 nucleotides read TGTGCCAGCAGCTTGCAGGGTTACTATGGCTACACCTTC. Protein sequence: CASSLQGYYGYTF.

The rearrangement uses TRBV11-3 and TRBJ2-1; the D gene is possibly TRBD2 (6 bases). This CDR3 spans 17 amino acids. Trimming cost V 6 bases and J 0 bases, with 18 bases left between them. CDR1 and CDR2 from the germline V gene are SGHNT and YENEEA. The CDR3 reads CASRQSRRGSSYNEQFF. CDR3 nucleotides: TGTGCCAGCAGACAGTCTAGGCGGGGAAGCTCCTACAATGAGCAGTTCTTC.

The chain carries TRBV11-2 and TRBJ2-5, with D possibly being TRBD2 (6 bases). The V gene's germline CDR1 is SGHAT and CDR2 FQNNGV. The V gene lost 6 bases and the J gene lost 5 bases, with 19 bases spanning the gap. This CDR3 spans 15 amino acids. The CDR3 DNA reads as TGTGCCAGCAGGAAATTGGGGAGGCGAGGCGAGACCCAGTACTTC. It codes for CASRKLGRRGETQYF.

This clone was seen a few times. The chain couples TRBV18 to TRBJ2-1; D is undetermined. Deletions cut 2 bases from V and 0 bases from J, with 14 bases between. CDR3 length: 17 residues. Per the germline V gene, CDR1 is KGHSH and CDR2 is LQKENI. The CDR3 sequence is CASSPYIRSRSYNEQFF. The CDR3 coding sequence is TGTGCCAGCTCACCATATATTCGCAGTCGCTCCTACAATGAGCAGTTCTTC.

This clone has just a few counts. The rearrangement joins TRBV9 to TRBJ2-7; 10 bases map to TRBD2. Germline CDR1 SGDLS, CDR2 YYNGEE. There are 16 residues in the CDR3. With V trimmed by 0 bases and J by 2 bases, 5 bases remained unmatched. CDR3 sequence (DNA): TGTGCCAGCAGCGTAGCCCCTACTAGCGGGGCCTACGAGCAGTACTTC. Residues: CASSVAPTSGAYEQYF.

This clone appeared a few times. The sample has other DNA sequences that encode this CDR3 too. The chain joins TRBV5-1 to TRBJ2-2; unclear D gene. The CDR3 covers 14 residues. Germline CDR1 SGHRS, CDR2 YFSETQ. Trimming removed 0 bases at V and 4 bases at J, with 7 bases between. The CDR3 sequence is CASSLDPSTGELFF. For the CDR3, the DNA is TGCGCCAGCAGCTTGGACCCCTCCACCGGGGAGCTGTTTTTT.

The chain has TRBV7-8 and TRBJ2-1; D not certain. The CDR3 totals 14 residues. Germline values: CDR1 SGHVS, CDR2 FQNEAQ. The V gene lost 0 bases and the J gene lost 5 bases, with 8 bases spanning the gap. CDR3 residues: CASSLAGGHNEQFF. The CDR3 nucleotides are TGTGCCAGCAGCTTAGCGGGTGGCCACAATGAGCAGTTCTTC.

This clone has just a few counts. CDR3: CAWRTSGRAHSYNEQFF. CDR3 nucleotides: TGTGCCTGGAGGACTAGCGGGAGGGCCCATTCCTACAATGAGCAGTTCTTC. The chain couples TRBV30 to TRBJ2-1; 14 bases match TRBD2. The CDR3 extends over 17 amino acids. Looked up from germline, CDR1 is GTSNPN and CDR2 is SVGIG (reference sequence). V lost 3 bases to trimming and J lost 1 base; unmatched junction nucleotides: 5. Looking up the rest from reference TRBV30 and TRBJ2-1 gives the full variable domain: SQTIHQWPATLVQPVGSPLSLECTVEGTSNPNLYWYRQAAGRGLQLLFYSVGIGQISSEVPQNLSASRPQDRQFILSSKKLLLSDSGFYLCAWRTSGRAHSYNEQFFGPGTRLTVL.

V is TRBV9 and J is TRBJ2-3, with D uncertain. The CDR3 totals 13 residues. V shed 3 bases and J shed 1 base, with 6 bases lying between them. Germline V lookup: CDR1 SGDLS, CDR2 YYNGEE. DNA for the CDR3: TGTGCCAGCAGCGCACCGGGCACAGATACGCAGTATTTT. It specifies CASSAPGTDTQYF.

This clone occurred many times. The gene calls are TRBV5-1 and TRBJ2-6; 10 bases fit TRBD1. Germline V gives CDR1 SGHRS, CDR2 YFSETQ. V dropped 7 bases and J dropped 4; count of bases not matched to a gene: 5. The CDR3 length is 15 residues. The CDR3 sequence is CASGGQGYGANVLTF. The CDR3 region has the DNA TGCGCCAGCGGGGGACAGGGGTACGGGGCCAACGTCCTGACTTTC. Based on the CDR3 plus reference TRBV5-1 and TRBJ2-6, the full variable domain is KAGVTQTPRYLIKTRGQQVTLSCSPISGHRSVSWYQQTPGQGLQFLFEYFSETQRNKGNFPGRFSGRQFSNSRSEMNVSTLELGDSALYLCASGGQGYGANVLTFGAGSRLTVL.

The chain recombines TRBV2 with TRBJ2-3, with TRBD1 identical over 7 bases. With 8 bases clipped from V and 2 bases from J, the junction kept 10 bases outside the gene matches. This CDR3 is built from 15 residues. Germline-derived CDR1 and CDR2 are SNHLY and FYNNEI. CDR3 DNA sequence: TGTGCCAGCGGCCTCCAGGGGGTTGACACAGATACGCAGTATTTT. As protein: CASGLQGVDTDTQYF.

The J gene is TRBJ1-1, the V gene TRBV6-1, with TRBD1 identical over 8 bases. Trimming at V came to 5 bases and at J to 10 bases, leaving 3 bases not matched to a gene. The CDR3 sequence is 11 residues long. Germline CDR1 is MNHNS and CDR2 is SASEGT. The CDR3 sequence is CASSSTGGAFF. In DNA form, the CDR3 reads TGTGCCAGCAGTTCCACAGGGGGAGCTTTCTTT.

V gene TRBV19 combines with J gene TRBJ1-2; TRBD1 is a possible D gene (6 bases). Germline V lookup: CDR1 LNHDA, CDR2 SQIVND (reference sequence). Trimming cost V 6 bases and J 4 bases, with 12 bases left between them. The CDR3 has 13 residues. This CDR3 is CASRMDRAYGYTF. The CDR3 DNA reads TGTGCCAGTAGGATGGACAGAGCCTATGGCTACACCTTC.

This chain uses TRBV9 with TRBJ2-3; TRBD2 matches at 7 bases. CDR1 is SGDLS, CDR2 YYNGEE, per germline. The CDR3 consists of 19 residues. J lost 4 bases, V lost 0 bases, and 17 bases had no gene match. The chain's CDR3 is CASSVAIKLLREGPDTQYF. CDR3 nucleotides: TGTGCCAGCAGCGTAGCTATCAAACTTTTGAGGGAGGGCCCAGATACGCAGTATTTT.

This clone was seen more than once but under ten times. The chain uses TRBV2 and TRBJ1-2; D not resolved. The germline CDR1 and CDR2 sequences are SNHLY and FYNNEI. The V end was cut by 5 bases, the J end by 4 bases, with 8 bases between. This CDR3 comprises 12 residues. CDR3 nucleotide sequence: TGTGCCAGCAGTAACGGGCGCTATGGCTACACCTTC. Translating gives CASSNGRYGYTF.

This clone has ten or more counts. The chain is built from TRBV9 and TRBJ1-4, with D unclear. The CDR3 contains 17 residues. With 0 bases removed from V and 0 bases from J, the gap between germline ends came to 12 bases. From germline, CDR1 is SGDLS and CDR2 YYNGEE. CDR3 nucleotide sequence: TGTGCCAGCAGCGTAGGTCAATTGGGTGCAACTAATGAAAAACTGTTTTTT. Translation gives CASSVGQLGATNEKLFF.